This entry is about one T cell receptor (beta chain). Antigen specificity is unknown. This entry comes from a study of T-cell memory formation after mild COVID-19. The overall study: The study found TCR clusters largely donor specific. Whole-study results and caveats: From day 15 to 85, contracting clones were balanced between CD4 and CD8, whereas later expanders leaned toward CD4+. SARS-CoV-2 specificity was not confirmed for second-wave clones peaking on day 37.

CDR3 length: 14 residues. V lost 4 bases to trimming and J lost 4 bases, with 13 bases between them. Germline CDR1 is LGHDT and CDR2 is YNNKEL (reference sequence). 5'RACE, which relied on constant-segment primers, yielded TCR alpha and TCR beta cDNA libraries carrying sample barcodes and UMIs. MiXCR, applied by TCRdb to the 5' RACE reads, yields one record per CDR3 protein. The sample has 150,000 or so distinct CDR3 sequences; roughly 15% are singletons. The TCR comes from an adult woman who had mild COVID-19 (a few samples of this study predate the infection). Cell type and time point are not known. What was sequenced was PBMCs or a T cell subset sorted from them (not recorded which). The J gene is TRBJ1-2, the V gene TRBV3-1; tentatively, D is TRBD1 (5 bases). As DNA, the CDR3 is TGTGCCAGCAGCCCAGGGTTTAGTGGCTATGGCTACACCTTC. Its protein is CASSPGFSGYGYTF.